The sequence of this T cell receptor (beta chain) was determined in a study of regulatory T cells in long-lasting Graves disease. Time point given: newly diagnosed GD, antithyroid drugs for less than 3 months. Extracted PBMC RNA gave rise to the TCR library. Through Arm-PCR of CDR3 regions and iRepertoire HTBI primers, TCR beta libraries were built. TCRdb independently ran MiXCR on the multiplex PCR reads; one entry per CDR3 protein. Here the sample spans some 500,000 distinct CDR3 sequences, 13% being singletons. This clonotype was seen more than once but under ten times. Trimming pared 2 bases from V and 0 bases from J, leaving 10 bases between. Germline values: CDR1 KGHSH, CDR2 LQKENI. This CDR3 region has 16 residues. These data also formed part of another study, on T cells in Graves' hyperthyroidism and ophthalmopathy.

The source was peripheral blood mononuclear cells (PBMCs), collected at new diagnosis, from a patient treated with antithyroid drugs. The receptor's source is a man aged 25-45 years with Graves disease. V usage is TRBV18 and J usage is TRBJ1-4; D gene ambiguous. CDR3 nucleotide sequence: TGTGCCAGCTCACCAAGACACCTTGCAACTAATGAAAAACTGTTTTTT. This translates into CASSPRHLATNEKLFF.